The text below deals with one T cell receptor (beta chain). The antigen is unknown. The CDR3 length is 14 residues. The V gene's germline CDR1 is MNHEY and CDR2 SVGAGI. Via 5' RACE with UMI labels, TRB cDNA libraries were prepared. TCRdb re-called the 5' RACE reads and catalogs CDR3 proteins one per entry, DNA excluded. The table counts tens of thousands of distinct CDR3 sequences; approximately 0.5% lies in the top ten. The data stem from a study of CXCR3-negative and CXCR3-positive naive CD8 T cells. Regarding the study as a whole: CXCR3-negative naive cells had less hydrophobic TRB CDR3s than did CXCR3-positive naive cells.

The J gene is TRBJ2-5, the V gene TRBV6-5. Source material: naive CXCR3+ CD8+ T cells from blood. Subset reported: CD45RO-CCR7+CD27+CD95- naive CD8+ T cells expressing CXCR3 (TNR3+). This receptor was taken from a human donor in good health. Some clones in this sample may be carry-over from other donors' samples. CDR3 sequence reads: CASSYSVSQETQYF.